A selection of T cell receptor beta chains follows, all from one sample in a study of spatial heterogeneity in lung cancer. TCRdb re-derived calls from the 5' RACE reads in MiXCR, one entry per CDR3 protein. This sample has roughly 3,000 distinct CDR3 sequences; 9.8% occur once, and the top ten carry 25% to 30%. Sequences were derived from normal lung tissue next to the tumor, sampled at surgery. All receptors derive from a male donor with early-stage non-small cell lung cancer. The CDR3 runs from the conserved cysteine through the conserved F or W. The order of the fields is J gene, D gene, V gene, clone size, CDR3 DNA, CDR3 protein. The D gene is left open where the match is weak. Only some rows state a clone size, as once, few, many or a class for expanded clones.

j_call: TRBJ1-3
d_call: .
v_call: TRBV3-1
clone_size: medium-sized
cdr3_nt: TGTGCCAGCAGCCAAGGGACGGACAGCTCTGGAAACACCATATATTTT
cdr3_aa: CASSQGTDSSGNTIYF

j_call: TRBJ1-2
d_call: .
v_call: TRBV4-1
clone_size: .
cdr3_nt: TGCGCCAGCCGAGGGGTTGGTGGCTACACCTTC
cdr3_aa: CASRGVGGYTF

j_call: TRBJ2-1
d_call: TRBD2
v_call: TRBV4-1
clone_size: medium-sized
cdr3_nt: TGCGCCAGCAGCGGAGCGGGAGCCTACAATGAGCAGTTCTTC
cdr3_aa: CASSGAGAYNEQFF

j_call: TRBJ2-4
d_call: .
v_call: TRBV7-9
clone_size: medium-sized
cdr3_nt: TGTGCCAGCAGCTCCGAAAACATTCAGTACTTC
cdr3_aa: CASSSENIQYF

j_call: TRBJ2-7
d_call: .
v_call: TRBV7-9
clone_size: .
cdr3_nt: TGTGCCAGCAGCTTAGTAGGGCAAGAGCAGTACTTC
cdr3_aa: CASSLVGQEQYF

j_call: TRBJ2-7
d_call: .
v_call: TRBV6-1
clone_size: medium-sized
cdr3_nt: TGTGCCAGCAGTGAAACTGGGTACGAGCAGTACTTC
cdr3_aa: CASSETGYEQYF

j_call: TRBJ1-4
d_call: .
v_call: TRBV28
clone_size: medium-sized
cdr3_nt: TGTGCCAGCACCCTACCGCGGGGGAAACTGTTTTTT
cdr3_aa: CASTLPRGKLFF

j_call: TRBJ2-2
d_call: TRBD2
v_call: TRBV7-6
clone_size: medium-sized
cdr3_nt: TGTGCCAGCATCACGGGACTAGCGGGACCCCACACCGGGGAGCTGTTTTTT
cdr3_aa: CASITGLAGPHTGELFF

j_call: TRBJ1-2
d_call: TRBD1
v_call: TRBV11-2
clone_size: medium-sized
cdr3_nt: TGTGCCAGCAGCTTTCACCGGGACAGGGGAGCTCATGGCTACACCTTC
cdr3_aa: CASSFHRDRGAHGYTF

j_call: TRBJ1-2
d_call: .
v_call: TRBV11-2
clone_size: medium-sized
cdr3_nt: TGTGCCAGCGCCCCCCTCCGGGACTCCGCAACTTATGGCTACACCTTC
cdr3_aa: CASAPLRDSATYGYTF

j_call: TRBJ1-1
d_call: TRBD1
v_call: TRBV28
clone_size: many
cdr3_nt: TGTGCCAGCAGTTACAGGGGCACTGAAGCTTTCTTT
cdr3_aa: CASSYRGTEAFF

j_call: TRBJ1-4
d_call: .
v_call: TRBV3-1
clone_size: few
cdr3_nt: TGTGCCAGCAGCCGACAGATTGCAACTAATGAAAAACTGTTTTTT
cdr3_aa: CASSRQIATNEKLFF

j_call: TRBJ2-1
d_call: .
v_call: TRBV5-4
clone_size: many
cdr3_nt: TGTGCCAGCAGCGGGGACGGTAAGAGATCCTACAATGAGCAGTTCTTC
cdr3_aa: CASSGDGKRSYNEQFF

j_call: TRBJ2-3
d_call: TRBD2
v_call: TRBV27
clone_size: many
cdr3_nt: TGTGCCAGCTATCCTAGCGGGCCATACACAGATACGCAGTATTTT
cdr3_aa: CASYPSGPYTDTQYF

j_call: TRBJ2-3
d_call: TRBD2
v_call: TRBV7-2
clone_size: few
cdr3_nt: TGTGCCAGCAGCCCTGGACTAGCGGGAGCGGTAGATACGCAGTATTTT
cdr3_aa: CASSPGLAGAVDTQYF

j_call: TRBJ2-3
d_call: .
v_call: TRBV11-2
clone_size: medium-sized
cdr3_nt: TGTGCCAGCAGCTTGAAGCCTGGGGTCACAGATACGCAGTATTTT
cdr3_aa: CASSLKPGVTDTQYF

j_call: TRBJ2-7
d_call: .
v_call: TRBV11-2
clone_size: medium-sized
cdr3_nt: TGTGCCAGCAGCTTAGGAGGGGCCGAGCAGTACTTC
cdr3_aa: CASSLGGAEQYF

j_call: TRBJ1-2
d_call: .
v_call: TRBV11-2
clone_size: many
cdr3_nt: TGTGCCAGCAGCTTAGTCTCCGGGGGGATCCGCGATAACTATGGCTACACCTTC
cdr3_aa: CASSLVSGGIRDNYGYTF

j_call: TRBJ1-6
d_call: .
v_call: TRBV27
clone_size: .
cdr3_nt: TGTGCCAGCAGTGCTACCCGGTTAACCCATTCACCCCTCCACTTT
cdr3_aa: CASSATRLTHSPLHF

j_call: TRBJ2-3
d_call: .
v_call: TRBV19
clone_size: many
cdr3_nt: TGTGCCAGTAGTAGGGGCCCACCTCCGGCAGATACGCAGTATTTT
cdr3_aa: CASSRGPPPADTQYF

j_call: TRBJ2-6
d_call: .
v_call: TRBV15
clone_size: .
cdr3_nt: TGTGCCACCAGCCAGCCCATACCCTCTGGGGCCAACGTCCTGACTTTC
cdr3_aa: CATSQPIPSGANVLTF

j_call: TRBJ2-5
d_call: .
v_call: TRBV2
clone_size: .
cdr3_nt: TGTGCCAGCAGTGAGGGGTGGGCAGGCCAAGAGACCCAGTACTTC
cdr3_aa: CASSEGWAGQETQYF

j_call: TRBJ1-1
d_call: .
v_call: TRBV7-9
clone_size: medium-sized
cdr3_nt: TGTGCCAGCATCCTCTCGGGCAGCCTGAACACTGAAGCTTTCTTT
cdr3_aa: CASILSGSLNTEAFF